This TCR beta chain stems from a study of OX40 agonist ivuxolimab in advanced cancers. The protocol was immunoSEQ multiplex PCR, while the TCRdb copy is restricted to in-frame clones and leaves out a portion. The sample lists more than 40,000 clones; around 84% were seen once. Germline CDR1 MNHEY, CDR2 SMNVEV (reference sequence). V lost 0 bases to trimming and J lost 4 bases; unmatched junction nucleotides: 3. This CDR3 region has 16 residues. The material was CD4+ or CD8+ T cells sorted from blood, obtained in a trial of the OX40 agonist ivuxolimab. The J gene is TRBJ2-7, the V gene TRBV27; TRBD2 matches at 13 bases. The source is an adult with an advanced solid tumor such as melanoma, head and neck, liver or kidney cancer. The CDR3 is CASSLSGLAGQYEQYF. CDR3 coding DNA: TGTGCCAGCAGTTTATCGGGACTAGCGGGACAATACGAGCAGTACTTC.